What follows describes a single T cell receptor (beta chain). These data belong to a study of blood T cell repertoires in COVID-19. Study-level background: COVID-19 samples collected from the United States, Italy and Spain covered acute and convalescent phases. The analysed material was cDNA or gDNA that came from T cells, B-cell-depleted T cells, or PBMCs.

The CDR3 has 15 residues. Germline V CDR1 and CDR2: SGHAT, FQNNGV. V shed 5 bases, J shed 9 bases, and the junction held 12 bases outside the gene matches. Original handling: Using reference gene primer amplification, nucleated cell counts were estimated. The data were produced by immunoSEQ multiplex PCR, yet TCRdb's version contains in-frame clones alone and is incomplete. The V and J calls and clone size come from that table; D and trimming were worked out from the DNA. The sample comprises 95,000 to 100,000 clones, about 80% of which are singletons, and approximately 24% rests with the top ten. The material sequenced was peripheral blood. This chain joins TRBV11-2 and TRBJ2-1; 8 bases line up with TRBD1. The clonotype originates from a human donor in a cohort sampled during active COVID-19. CDR3 sequence (DNA): TGTGCCAGCAGCGCCCAACAGGGGGTAGGAGGTGAGCAGTTCTTC. It encodes CASSAQQGVGGEQFF.